This passage covers 10 T cell receptor beta chains from one sample sequenced in a study of blood T cell repertoires in COVID-19. Clones were sequenced by immunoSEQ multiplex PCR, and TCRdb holds only the in-frame ones, with some missing. Of 200,000 to 300,000 clones listed, about 85% were seen once; the top ten hold roughly 4%. The sequenced sample was peripheral blood. These receptors all stem from a man in his sixties with acute or convalescent COVID-19.

The chain recombines TRBV29-1 with TRBJ2-7, with D maybe TRBD2 (5 bases). Germline CDR1 is SQVTM and CDR2 is ANQGSEA. The V and J ends lost 6 bases and 3 bases respectively, with 15 bases between them. The CDR3 totals 13 residues. Here the CDR3 DNA reads TGCAGCGTCCTCCGGACTGATCTCTACGAGCAGTACTTC. Translated: CSVLRTDLYEQYF.

The chain carries TRBV27 and TRBJ2-7, with TRBD1 matching 7 bases. This CDR3 comprises 16 residues. Germline CDR1 reads MNHEY; CDR2 reads SMNVEV (reference sequence). V gave up 3 bases and J gave up 2 bases; unmatched junction bases: 10. The CDR3 sequence: CASSLWGQPQTYEQYF. CDR3 DNA sequence: TGTGCCAGCAGTTTGTGGGGACAGCCGCAAACCTACGAGCAGTACTTC.

This chain connects TRBV11-2 to TRBJ2-1; 7 nucleotides line up with TRBD2. V dropped 2 bases and J dropped 6; count of bases not matched to a gene: 4. Per the germline V gene, CDR1 is SGHAT and CDR2 is FQNNGV. CDR3 size: 14 residues. CDR3 coding DNA: TGTGCCAGCAGCTTACGAGCGGGGCTCAATGAGCAGTTCTTC. This gives the protein CASSLRAGLNEQFF.

The chain couples TRBV14 to TRBJ1-5, with 9 bases fitting TRBD1. CDR3 length: 20 amino acids. Per germline, CDR1 SGHDN and CDR2 FVKESK. The trim removed 3 bases at V and 1 base at J, leaving 16 bases unmatched. CDR3 sequence: CASSQPGTGGAGPSNQPQHF. The CDR3, as DNA: TGTGCCAGCAGCCAGCCCGGCACAGGGGGCGCGGGTCCGAGCAATCAGCCCCAGCATTTT.

This clone showed up just a few times. This rearrangement joins TRBV6-4 to TRBJ2-7, with D possibly matching TRBD2 (5 bases). CDR1 MRHNA and CDR2 SNTAGT come from the germline V gene. CDR3 length: 17 amino acids. The V and J ends lost 2 bases and 2 bases respectively, with 19 bases between them. CDR3 residues: CASSDPRKAGNPYEQYF. The CDR3 region has the DNA TGTGCCAGCAGTGACCCGAGGAAGGCGGGCAATCCCTACGAGCAGTACTTC.

This chain joins TRBV7-9 and TRBJ1-1, with 9 bases lining up with TRBD1. The CDR3 consists of 16 residues. V dropped 5 bases and J dropped 2; count of bases not matched to a gene: 9. In germline, CDR1 is SEHNR, CDR2 FQNEAQ (reference sequence). This CDR3 reads CASSPTGTGINTEAFF. The DNA of the CDR3 is TGTGCCAGCAGCCCAACCGGGACAGGGATCAACACTGAAGCTTTCTTT.

This clone was seen more than once but under ten times. The V call is TRBV7-9, the J call TRBJ1-4; D uncertain. Germline V gene sequence: CDR1 SEHNR, CDR2 FQNEAQ (reference sequence). The ends were cut back, 4 bases at V and 14 bases at J, with 14 bases in the middle. This CDR3 has 12 amino acids. The CDR3 bases are TGTGCCAGCAGCTCACAGCCGTTTACGCTGTTTTTT. This sequence encodes CASSSQPFTLFF.

The chain couples TRBV7-2 to TRBJ1-1; 7 bases are shared with TRBD1. Germline loops: CDR1 SGHTA, CDR2 FQGNSA. There are 14 residues in the CDR3. With 5 bases clipped from V and 0 bases from J, the junction kept 3 bases outside the gene matches. As DNA, the CDR3 is TGTGCCAGCAGCCGTGGACAGGTGAACACTGAAGCTTTCTTT. It specifies CASSRGQVNTEAFF.

The chain is built from TRBV5-4 and TRBJ1-1, with D maybe TRBD1 (6 bases). V gave up 0 bases and J gave up 5 bases, with 11 bases separating them. In germline, CDR1 is SGHNT, CDR2 YYREEE (reference sequence). CDR3 size: 14 residues. The CDR3 sequence is CASSLERGQTEAFF. CDR3 coding DNA: TGTGCCAGCAGCTTGGAGCGGGGGCAGACTGAAGCTTTCTTT.

The chain is built from TRBV28 and TRBJ1-2; 8 bases line up with TRBD1. Looked up from germline, CDR1 is MDHEN and CDR2 is SYDVKM. The CDR3 runs to 14 residues. J was trimmed by 3 bases and V by 5 bases; bases with no gene match: 5. The CDR3, as DNA: TGTGCCAGCAGTCAGGGGGCGGGGGACTATGGCTACACCTTC. Encoded protein: CASSQGAGDYGYTF.